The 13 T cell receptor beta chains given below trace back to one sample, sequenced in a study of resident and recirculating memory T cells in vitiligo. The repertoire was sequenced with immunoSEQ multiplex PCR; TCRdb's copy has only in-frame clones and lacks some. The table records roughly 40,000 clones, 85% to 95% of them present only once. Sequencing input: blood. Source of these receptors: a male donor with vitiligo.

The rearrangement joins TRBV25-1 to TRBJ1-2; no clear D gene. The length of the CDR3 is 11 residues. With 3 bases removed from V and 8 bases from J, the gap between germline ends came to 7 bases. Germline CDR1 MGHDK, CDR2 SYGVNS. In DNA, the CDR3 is TGTGCCAGCAGTGAGCTTAGCGGCTACACCTTC. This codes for CASSELSGYTF.

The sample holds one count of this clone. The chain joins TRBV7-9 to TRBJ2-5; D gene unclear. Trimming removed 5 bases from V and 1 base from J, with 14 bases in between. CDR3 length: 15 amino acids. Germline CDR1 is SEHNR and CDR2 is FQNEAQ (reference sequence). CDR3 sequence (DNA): TGTGCCAGCAGCCGAATTGGGCAGCCCCAAGAGACCCAGTACTTC. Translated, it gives CASSRIGQPQETQYF.

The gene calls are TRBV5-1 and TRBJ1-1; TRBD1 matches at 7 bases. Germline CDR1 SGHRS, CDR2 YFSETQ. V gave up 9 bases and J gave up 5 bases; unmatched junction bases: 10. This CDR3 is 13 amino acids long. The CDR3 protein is CANKQGRNTEAFF. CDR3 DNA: TGCGCCAACAAACAGGGGAGAAATACTGAAGCTTTCTTT.

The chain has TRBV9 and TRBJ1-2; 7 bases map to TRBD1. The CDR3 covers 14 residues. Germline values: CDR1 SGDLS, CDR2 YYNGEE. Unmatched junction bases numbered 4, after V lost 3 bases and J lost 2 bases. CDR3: CASSGDSRNYGYTF. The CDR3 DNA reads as TGTGCCAGCAGCGGGGACAGCCGCAACTATGGCTACACCTTC.

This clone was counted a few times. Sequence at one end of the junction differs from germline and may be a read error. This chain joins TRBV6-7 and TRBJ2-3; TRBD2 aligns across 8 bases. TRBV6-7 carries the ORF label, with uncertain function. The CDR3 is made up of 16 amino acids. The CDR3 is CASSRSPPTLAGGNFF. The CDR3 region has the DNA TGTGCCAGCAGCCGCTCTCCACCTACATTGGCGGGGGGAAACTTTTTT.

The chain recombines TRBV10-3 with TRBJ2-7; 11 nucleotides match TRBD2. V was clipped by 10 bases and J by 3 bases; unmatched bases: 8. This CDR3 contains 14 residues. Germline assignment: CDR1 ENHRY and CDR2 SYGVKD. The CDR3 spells CATGRLAGNYEQYF. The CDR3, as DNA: TGTGCCACCGGCCGACTAGCGGGGAACTACGAGCAGTACTTC.

The CDR3 sequence: CASRVRGSGGELFF. CDR3 nucleotides: TGTGCCAGTAGGGTGCGGGGGAGTGGCGGGGAGCTGTTTTTT. V is TRBV19 and J is TRBJ2-2, with TRBD2 matching 7 bases. Trimming at V came to 6 bases and at J to 7 bases, leaving 8 bases not matched to a gene. Germline CDR1 is LNHDA and CDR2 is SQIVND (reference sequence). The CDR3 length is 14 residues.

CDR3 sequence reads: CSVEEEAGHHYEQYF. In DNA form, the CDR3 reads TGCAGCGTTGAAGAAGAAGCCGGACACCACTACGAGCAGTACTTC. The chain links TRBV29-1 to TRBJ2-7; tentatively, D is TRBD1 (5 bases). Trimming took 0 bases from V and 3 from J, leaving 15 bases between them. The germline gives CDR1 SQVTM, CDR2 ANQGSEA. This CDR3 region has 15 residues.

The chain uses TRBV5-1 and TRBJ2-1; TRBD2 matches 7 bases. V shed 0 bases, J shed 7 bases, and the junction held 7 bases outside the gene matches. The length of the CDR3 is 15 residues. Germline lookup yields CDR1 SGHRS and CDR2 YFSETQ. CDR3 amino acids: CASSLGMARGNEQFF. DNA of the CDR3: TGCGCCAGCAGCTTGGGGATGGCGCGGGGGAATGAGCAGTTCTTC.

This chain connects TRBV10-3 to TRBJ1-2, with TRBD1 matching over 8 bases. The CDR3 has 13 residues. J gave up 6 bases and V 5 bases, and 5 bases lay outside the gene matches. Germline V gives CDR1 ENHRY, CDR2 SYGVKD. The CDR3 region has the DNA TGTGCCATCAGTACCAGGGGGCAGGATGGCTACACCTTC. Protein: CAISTRGQDGYTF.

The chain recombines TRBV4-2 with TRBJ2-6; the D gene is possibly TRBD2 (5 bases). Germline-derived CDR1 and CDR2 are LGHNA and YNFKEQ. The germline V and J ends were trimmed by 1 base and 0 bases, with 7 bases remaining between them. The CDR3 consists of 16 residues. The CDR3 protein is CASSQAGVSGANVLTF. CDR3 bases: TGTGCCAGCAGCCAAGCCGGGGTCTCTGGGGCCAACGTCCTGACTTTC.

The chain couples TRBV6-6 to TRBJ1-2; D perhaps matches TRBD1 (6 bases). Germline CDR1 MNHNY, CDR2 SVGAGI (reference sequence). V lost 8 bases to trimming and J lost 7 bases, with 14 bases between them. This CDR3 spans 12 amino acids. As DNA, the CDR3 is TGTGCCAGCGAGCAGGGGATTAGTGGCTACACCTTC. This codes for CASEQGISGYTF.

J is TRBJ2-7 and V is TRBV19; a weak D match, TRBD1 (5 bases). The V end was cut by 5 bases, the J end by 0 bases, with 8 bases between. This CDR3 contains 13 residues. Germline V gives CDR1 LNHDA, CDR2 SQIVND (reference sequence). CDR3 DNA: TGTGCCAGTAGTCCCCAGGGCTCCTACGAGCAGTACTTC. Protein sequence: CASSPQGSYEQYF.